The 8 T cell receptor beta chains presented below share a single source sample, sequenced in a study of shared clonotypes between healthy human individuals. Using immunoSEQ multiplex PCR, the repertoire was profiled, and TCRdb retains in-frame clones only, with some absent. Among hundreds of thousands of clones listed, around 78% were seen once. Sequencing was done on a sample of PBMCs. The receptors were sampled from a woman between 40 and 55 years old in good health. Some clones in this sample may be carry-over from other donors' samples.

Many counts were recorded for this clone. The CDR3 spells CASSDRLAAEQYF. CDR3 bases: TGTGCCAGCAGCGACCGACTAGCGGCCGAGCAGTACTTC. The J gene is TRBJ2-7, the V gene TRBV9; 9 positions match TRBD2. CDR1 is SGDLS, CDR2 YYNGEE, per germline. Germline trimming cut 3 bases from V and 6 bases from J; bases unmatched to any gene: 4. CDR3 size: 13 residues.

The chain is built from TRBV10-3 and TRBJ2-1; TRBD2 agrees at 7 bases. The ends lost 8 bases at V and 9 bases at J; junction bases unmatched: 13. The CDR3 consists of 14 residues. Germline-derived CDR1 and CDR2 are ENHRY and SYGVKD. The CDR3 bases are TGTGCCATCTCGGAAGCGGGGTTAAATCGTGAGCAGTTCTTC. Its protein is CAISEAGLNREQFF.

This clone has at least ten counts. The genes are TRBV15 and TRBJ1-1, with 10 bases aligning to TRBD1. This CDR3 has 13 residues. Looked up from germline, CDR1 is LNHNV and CDR2 is YYDKDF (reference sequence). The trim removed 5 bases at V and 10 bases at J, leaving 7 bases unmatched. CDR3 amino acids: CATSLGQGVRAFF. CDR3 bases: TGTGCCACCAGCCTTGGACAGGGGGTAAGAGCTTTCTTT.

This clone came up once. The chain has TRBV19 and TRBJ2-2; D unclear. Trimming removed 2 bases from V and 0 bases from J, with 4 bases in between. CDR1 is LNHDA, CDR2 SQIVND, per germline (reference sequence). This CDR3 contains 14 residues. The CDR3 sequence: CASSIQANTGELFF. CDR3 DNA sequence: TGTGCCAGTAGTATACAGGCGAACACCGGGGAGCTGTTTTTT.

A single count supports this clone. The J gene is TRBJ1-5, the V gene TRBV5-6; D is unresolved. The V and J ends lost 3 bases and 3 bases respectively, with 16 bases between them. The germline V gene encodes CDR1 SGHDT and CDR2 YYEEEE. The CDR3 is made up of 16 amino acids. CDR3 amino acids: CASSSLSFRLNQPQHF. The CDR3 DNA reads TGTGCCAGCAGCTCCCTAAGCTTCAGGCTCAATCAGCCCCAGCATTTT.

V usage is TRBV15 and J usage is TRBJ2-7, with TRBD2 as a possible D gene (5 bases). CDR3 size: 13 residues. Between the trimmed V and J ends, which lost 5 bases and 3 bases, there was a span of 11 bases. Germline V lookup: CDR1 LNHNV, CDR2 YYDKDF (reference sequence). Here the CDR3 DNA reads TGTGCCACCAGCGTCGAGCGGATCTACGAGCAGTACTTC. Translation gives CATSVERIYEQYF. Using reference TRBV15 and TRBJ2-7 for the parts outside the CDR3, the full variable domain is DAMVIQNPRYQVTQFGKPVTLSCSQTLNHNVMYWYQQKSSQAPKLLFHYYDKDFNNEADTPDNFQSRRPNTSFCFLDIRSPGLGDTAMYLCATSVERIYEQYFGPGTRLTVT.

This chain joins TRBV27 and TRBJ2-3; 10 nucleotides agree with TRBD2. The CDR3 totals 18 residues. After removal of 5 bases from V and 0 bases from J, the junction contained 11 bases not matched to a gene. Germline V gene data show CDR1 as MNHEY and CDR2 as SMNVEV (reference sequence). CDR3 nucleotides: TGTGCCAGCAGTCCCCGCCGCCCACTAGCGGGGAGCACAGATACGCAGTATTTT. This encodes CASSPRRPLAGSTDTQYF.

The chain uses TRBV11-1 and TRBJ2-5, with 9 bases matching TRBD1. CDR1 SGHAT and CDR2 FQDESV come from the germline V gene (reference sequence). The ends lost 5 bases at V and 5 bases at J; junction bases unmatched: 9. This CDR3 is 15 amino acids long. This CDR3 is CASSHRTGVGETQYF. The CDR3 DNA reads TGTGCCAGCAGCCATCGGACAGGGGTAGGGGAGACCCAGTACTTC.